This T cell receptor (beta chain) was documented in a study of T-cell memory formation after mild COVID-19. In the study overall: There were largely donor-specific TCR clusters. Study-level findings and limits: In pre-infection memory, a portion of responding clones appeared, which suggested that cross-reactive memory joined.

With constant-segment primers, 5'RACE yielded cDNA libraries of TCR alpha and TCR beta that carried sample barcodes and UMIs. TCRdb redid the calling of the 5' RACE reads with MiXCR, one entry per CDR3 protein. Of roughly 510,000 distinct CDR3 sequences listed, roughly 17% are singletons. This clonotype was counted a few times. The antigen remains unidentified. Germline assignment: CDR1 MDHEN and CDR2 SYDVKM. Trimming at V came to 4 bases and at J to 4 bases, leaving 11 bases not matched to a gene. The length of the CDR3 is 16 residues. This TCR was sampled from an adult woman who had mild COVID-19 (a few samples of this study predate the infection). Cell type and time point are not known. Specimen: PBMCs or a T cell subset sorted from them (not recorded which). V and J are TRBV28 and TRBJ1-2, with 8 bases matching TRBD1. The DNA for the CDR3 is TGTGCCAGCAGTTCCAAAACAACAGGGGGAAGCTATGGCTACACCTTC. It translates to CASSSKTTGGSYGYTF.